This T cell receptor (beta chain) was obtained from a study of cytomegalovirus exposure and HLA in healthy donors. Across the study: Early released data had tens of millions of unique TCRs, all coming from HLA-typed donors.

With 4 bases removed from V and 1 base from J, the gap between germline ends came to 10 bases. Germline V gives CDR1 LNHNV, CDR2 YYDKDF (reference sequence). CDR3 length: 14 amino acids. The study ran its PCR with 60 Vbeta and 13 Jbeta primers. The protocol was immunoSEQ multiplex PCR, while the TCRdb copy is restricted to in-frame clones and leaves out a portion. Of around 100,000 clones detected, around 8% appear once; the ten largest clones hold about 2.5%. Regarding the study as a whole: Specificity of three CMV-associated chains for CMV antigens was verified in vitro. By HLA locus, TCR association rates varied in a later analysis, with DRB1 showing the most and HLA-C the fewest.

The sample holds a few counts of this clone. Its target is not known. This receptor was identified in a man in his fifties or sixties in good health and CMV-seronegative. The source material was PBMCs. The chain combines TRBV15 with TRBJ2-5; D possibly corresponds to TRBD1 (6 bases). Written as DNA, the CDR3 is TGTGCCACCAGCATAGGGGGATCCCAAGAGACCCAGTACTTC. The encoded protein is CATSIGGSQETQYF.